This is a list of T cell receptor beta chains from one sample in a study of post-analysis software for immune sequencing data. TCRdb re-analysed the PCR reads in MiXCR, keeping a single row per CDR3 protein. This table has about 400,000 distinct CDR3 sequences, approximately 33% appearing once. Sequenced sample: blood. The receptors were sampled from a girl aged 5 to 17 with multiple sclerosis. Each CDR3 is given with its conserved first and last residue. A D gene is named only where the DNA matches it firmly. Clone sizes are given selectively: once, few, many, or a class where the clone is expanded.

NA	TRBV27	NA	TRBJ2-7	CASSLSTGSSYEQYF	TGTGCCAGCAGTTTAAGTACAGGGAGCTCCTACGAGCAGTACTTC
NA	TRBV7-9	few	TRBJ2-7	CASSRGRQALSDEQYF	TGTGCCAGCAGCCGCGGCCGACAGGCCCTCTCGGACGAGCAGTACTTC
NA	TRBV7-9	NA	TRBJ1-1	CASSPGAVWTEAFF	TGTGCCAGCAGCCCAGGGGCTGTATGGACTGAAGCTTTCTTT
NA	TRBV20-1	NA	TRBJ1-2	CSARDVVGADYGYTF	TGCAGTGCTAGAGATGTGGTTGGGGCTGACTATGGCTACACCTTC
NA	TRBV6-2/TRBV6-3	NA	TRBJ2-3	CATEGVNTDTQYF	TGTGCCACCGAAGGGGTAAACACAGATACGCAGTATTTT
NA	TRBV6-5	NA	TRBJ2-6	CASRDGANVLTF	TGTGCCAGCAGGGATGGGGCCAACGTCCTGACTTTC
TRBD1	TRBV5-1	NA	TRBJ2-5	CAGSFLQGPEETQYF	TGTGCCGGCAGCTTTCTACAGGGGCCCGAGGAAACCCAGTACTTC
NA	TRBV6-5	NA	TRBJ2-1	CASSPGRLYNEQFF	TGTGCCAGCAGTCCGGGACGGTTGTACAATGAGCAGTTCTTC
NA	TRBV12-3/TRBV12-4	few	TRBJ2-3	CASSSSGTDTQYF	TGTGCCAGCAGTTCCTCAGGGACAGATACGCAGTATTTT
NA	TRBV6-5	many	TRBJ2-3	CASGRSTDTQYF	TGTGCCAGTGGGAGGAGCACAGATACGCAGTATTTT
TRBD1	TRBV12-3/TRBV12-4	NA	TRBJ2-7	CASSFRTGDSSYEQYF	TGTGCCAGCAGTTTCCGAACCGGGGACAGCTCCTACGAGCAGTACTTC
NA	TRBV5-1	NA	TRBJ1-1	CASSLELKDTEAFF	TGCGCCAGCAGCTTGGAACTTAAAGACACTGAAGCTTTCTTT
TRBD1	TRBV12-3/TRBV12-4	few	TRBJ2-1	CASSRPGTGINEQFF	TGTGCCAGCAGCCGGCCTGGGACAGGAATTAATGAGCAGTTCTTC
NA	TRBV9	NA	TRBJ2-7	CASSVGSDFYEQYF	TGTGCCAGCAGCGTCGGGTCCGATTTCTACGAGCAGTACTTC
NA	TRBV15	NA	TRBJ2-3	CATSNYWTSTDTQYF	TGTGCCACCAGCAACTACTGGACGAGCACAGATACGCAGTATTTT
NA	TRBV5-1	NA	TRBJ2-3	CASSSGARDTQYF	TGCGCCAGCAGCTCAGGAGCGAGAGATACGCAGTATTTT
NA	TRBV29-1	few	TRBJ1-1	CSVARQQNTEAFF	TGCAGCGTTGCTAGACAGCAGAACACTGAAGCTTTCTTT